The following is a TCR beta chain sequence with its context. Data came from immunoSEQ multiplex PCR; TCRdb stores just in-frame clones and leaves some out. The sample carries fewer than 200,000 clones, approximately 80% recorded once. The entry originates in a study of blood T cell repertoires in COVID-19. Germline V CDR1 and CDR2: SNHLY, FYNNEI. CDR3 length equals 14 residues. V was clipped by 3 bases and J by 0 bases, with 6 bases between them. Sequencing was carried out using PBMCs or T cells enriched from blood (not recorded which). The TCR was taken from a man aged 45-60 years who had recovered from COVID-19. The genes are TRBV2 and TRBJ1-3, with D uncertain. CDR3 sequence: CASSDPSSGNTIYF. The CDR3 region has the DNA TGTGCCAGCAGTGATCCGAGCTCTGGAAACACCATATATTTT.